The sequence of this T cell receptor (beta chain) was determined in a study of blood T cell repertoires in COVID-19 (dated by TCRdb to 2020 to 2021). Looking at the study overall: Samples from collaborators originated in the United States, Italy and Spain and spanned both the acute and convalescent phases of COVID-19. The material from the prospective study consisted of cDNA or gDNA derived from T cells, B-cell-depleted T cells, or PBMCs. Subjects who had been exposed to COVID-19, were actively infected with it, or had recovered from it provided the deeply sampled blood TCRbeta repertoires that made up the dataset. The repertoires were released in a freely available public database meant as a resource for research on the immune response to SARS-CoV-2. The samples were drawn from two sources: the first 160 participants of the ongoing ImmuneRACE study, and 1,000 to 1,500 subjects contributed by 6 global collaborators. The sample metadata nearly always contained a de-identified subject ID, COVID-19 status, age in years and sex. HLA class I and class II types, where available, came from metadata supplied by the sample provider rather than from assay-based typing. Broad study findings and their caveats: Clinical and demographic metadata were provided uncurated, with the amount varying by source and participant.

At one collaborating source in Seattle, patients were enrolled during active infection and were followed longitudinally through the course of disease. Collaborating institutions collected whole blood in K2EDTA tubes following their own protocols. For TCRbeta analysis, collaborators shipped samples as frozen whole blood, isolated PBMCs, or DNA extracted from either of those sample types. As concerns this clone: This receptor's antigen is unknown. No base-level quality is on record; no much larger clone is a single base apart.

TCRbeta CDR3 regions were amplified from genomic DNA by means of the immunoSEQ Assay, a bias-controlled multiplex PCR. The original pipeline was this. Within the assay, amplification of reference gene primers was used to estimate how many nucleated cells each sample contained. Sequence reads were collapsed and filtered to measure the absolute abundance of every unique TCRbeta CDR3 rearrangement. Productive Simpson clonality was computed per sample as the square root of Simpson's diversity index over productive rearrangements. TCRdb took this table from immuneACCESS and kept in-frame rearrangements with V and J called. Such tables lack part of the clones; where checked against another copy, unresolved V genes explain under half of the gap, and the rest is unexplained. For V, J and clone size, that table is used; D and trimming come from the DNA. For this sample there are 200,000 to 250,000 clones; about nine tenths appear just once. Together, the top ten hold roughly 2.5% of the sample.

The CDR3 contains 18 residues, cysteine and phenylalanine counted. Just CDR3 DNA is preserved here, 54 bases in frame from base 1. Looking up the germline V gene yields CDR1 MGHRA and CDR2 YSYEKL. The junction shows trimming of 4 bases on V and 5 bases on J, and the gene matches do not reach 9 bases of it. The TCR originated in a man aged 30 to 39 with COVID-19, enrolled during active disease. The chain joins TRBV4-1 to TRBJ2-3; a stretch of 16 junction bases matches TRBD2. The sequencing input was peripheral blood. The CDR3 region reads CASSLKGLAGGRGDTQYF. The nucleotide sequence is TGCGCCAGCAGCCTGAAGGGACTAGCGGGAGGGCGGGGAGATACGCAGTATTTT.